This entry concerns a single T cell receptor (beta chain). Antigen unknown. CDR3 length: 17 amino acids. Trimming cost V 5 bases and J 4 bases, with 21 bases left between them. The germline V gene encodes CDR1 SGHTA and CDR2 FQGNSA. These data are taken from a study of shared clonotypes between healthy human individuals. The study, taken as a whole, reports: Read depth was anticipated to influence clonotype sharing among donors. It was the few donors that limited the genetic and exposure-history diversity represented.

In the CD4+ fraction, cells were divided into CD45RA+ naive and CD45RA-negative memory subsets. Each cell subset's genomic DNA was divided evenly among several immunoSEQ plates. Here immunoSEQ multiplex PCR was the method, and the copy in TCRdb shows in-frame clones only, minus some. This table holds 1.6 million or so clones, roughly 96% found once. The sequence was collected from a man aged 25 to 40 in good health. The chain joins TRBV7-2 to TRBJ2-1, with D possibly being TRBD2 (7 bases). The sequenced sample was naive CD4+ T cells sorted from blood. Regarding subset: CD45RA+ positively selected. In DNA form, the CDR3 reads TGTGCCAGCAGCCCAAGGAGGGGGAGGGAAAATTACAATGAGCAGTTCTTC. Its protein product is CASSPRRGRENYNEQFF.